This TCR beta chain originates from a study of blood T cell repertoires in COVID-19 (TCRdb year 2020). Describing the broader study: Collaborator samples came from the United States, Italy and Spain and covered acute and convalescent phases of COVID-19. The prospective study material was composed of cDNA or gDNA derived from T cells, B-cell-depleted T cells, or PBMCs. Deeply sampled blood TCRbeta repertoires from subjects exposed to, actively infected with, or recovered from COVID-19 were included in the dataset. The repertoires were released in a freely available public database intended as a resource for research on the immune response to SARS-CoV-2. Samples were obtained from the ongoing ImmuneRACE study (first 160 participants) and from 1,254 subjects provided by 6 global collaborators. Sample metadata almost always included a de-identified subject ID, COVID-19 status, age in years and sex. Where available, HLA class I and class II types were taken from metadata supplied by the sample provider and were not determined by assay-based typing. General findings and caveats noted by the study authors: Clinical and demographic metadata were provided uncurated, with the amount varying by source and participant.

In the prospective study, participants were roughly 18 to 95 years old, resided in approximately 22 geographic areas of the United States, and were enrolled through a virtual design. In the prospective study, participants were assigned to cohorts based on the clinical history participants reported in a screening survey and a study questionnaire. Recovered participants in ImmuneRACE Cohort 3 were defined by two consecutive negative NP/OP PCR tests, clearance by a healthcare professional, or resolution of symptoms. In the prospective study, mobile phlebotomists collected whole blood, serum and a nasopharyngeal or oropharyngeal swab from each participant. Participants in the prospective study had the option to provide additional blood draws and questionnaires over a roughly 2-month period. Before DNA extraction, blood samples from the prospective study were shipped at room temperature or frozen. For this chain, trimming is 8 bases at the V end and 7 bases at the J end, and the number of junction bases without a gene match is 1. The CDR3 has 12 amino acids, counting the end cysteine and phenylalanine. The entry retains the CDR3 DNA only, 36 bases that are in frame from base 1. CDR1 and CDR2 are drawn from the germline V gene (reference sequence): LNHNV, YYDKDF.

This clone appeared a single time. The target of this receptor is not known. No base qualities exist here, and no much larger clone lies one base off it. The immunoSEQ Assay, a bias-controlled multiplex PCR, was used to amplify TCRbeta CDR3 regions from genomic DNA. On the authors' methods: Nucleated cell counts per sample were estimated from amplification of reference gene primers within the assay. Sequence reads were collapsed and filtered to measure the absolute abundance of every unique TCRbeta CDR3 rearrangement. For each sample, productive Simpson clonality was calculated by taking the square root of Simpson's diversity index across productive rearrangements. TCRdb limited this immuneACCESS table to in-frame rearrangements with V and J called. A share of clones is missing; checked studies link under half to unresolved V genes, and the rest is unexplained. The DNA gave D and trimming, while V, J and clone size come from that table. The sample table holds hundreds of thousands of clones, of which around 90% were seen once. Together, the top ten hold 6% to 7% of the sample.

The clonotype was recovered from a woman in her 40s who had recovered from COVID-19. The chain is assembled from TRBV15 and TRBJ1-4; 10 central bases correspond to TRBD1. Sample: PBMCs or T cells enriched from blood (not recorded which). The CDR3 region has the sequence CATGQGGEKLFF. The nucleotide sequence reads TGTGCCACCGGACAGGGGGGTGAAAAACTGTTTTTT.